This TCR beta chain is from a study of blood T cell repertoires in COVID-19. On the study more broadly: T cells, B-cell-depleted T cells, or PBMCs provided the cDNA or gDNA that served as material.

The junction had 3 bases not matched to a gene; V was cut back by 6 bases and J by 5 bases. The V gene's germline CDR1 is ENHRY and CDR2 SYGVKD. The length of the CDR3 is 12 residues. A Seattle source enrolled patients during active infection and followed them longitudinally. In the authors' methods: Amplification of reference gene primers provided the estimated nucleated cell counts. Profiled with immunoSEQ multiplex PCR; TCRdb holds only in-frame clones, not every one. The D gene and trimming were derived from the DNA, and the V and J assignments and clone size from that table. The table includes roughly 120,000 clones, approximately 85% detected once.

The receptor comes from a woman aged 55-70 years with COVID-19, enrolled during active disease. Sequenced: peripheral blood. The chain combines TRBV10-3 with TRBJ2-7; 8 bases align to TRBD1. The CDR3 region has the DNA TGTGCCATCAGCCGACAGGGGAACGAGCAGTACTTC. As protein: CAISRQGNEQYF.